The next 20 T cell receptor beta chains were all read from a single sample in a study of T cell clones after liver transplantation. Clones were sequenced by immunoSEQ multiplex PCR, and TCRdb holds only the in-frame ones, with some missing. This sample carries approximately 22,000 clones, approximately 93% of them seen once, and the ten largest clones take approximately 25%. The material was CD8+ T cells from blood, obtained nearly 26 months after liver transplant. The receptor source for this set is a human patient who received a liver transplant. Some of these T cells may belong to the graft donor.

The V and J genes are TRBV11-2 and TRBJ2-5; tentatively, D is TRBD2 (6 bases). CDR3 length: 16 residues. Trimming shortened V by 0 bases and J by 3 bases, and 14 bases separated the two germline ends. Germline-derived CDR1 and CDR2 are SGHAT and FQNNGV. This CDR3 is CASSLEYGGAKETQYF. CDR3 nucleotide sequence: TGTGCCAGCAGCTTAGAATACGGAGGGGCTAAAGAGACCCAGTACTTC.

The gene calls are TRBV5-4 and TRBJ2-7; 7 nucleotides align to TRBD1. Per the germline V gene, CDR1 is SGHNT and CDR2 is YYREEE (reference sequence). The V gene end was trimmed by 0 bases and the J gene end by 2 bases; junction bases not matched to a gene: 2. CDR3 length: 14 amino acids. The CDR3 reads CASSLAQGAYEQYF. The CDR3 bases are TGTGCCAGCAGCTTGGCGCAGGGGGCCTACGAGCAGTACTTC.

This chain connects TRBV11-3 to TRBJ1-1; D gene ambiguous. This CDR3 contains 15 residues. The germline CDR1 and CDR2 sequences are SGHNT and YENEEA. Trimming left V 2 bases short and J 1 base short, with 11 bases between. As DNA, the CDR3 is TGTGCCAGCAGCTTATATGAGGGTGCGAACACTGAAGCTTTCTTT. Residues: CASSLYEGANTEAFF.

The CDR3 is CATMTGGNGYTF. The CDR3 nucleotides are TGTGCCACCATGACAGGGGGTAATGGCTACACCTTC. The chain links TRBV27 to TRBJ1-2; TRBD1 matches 9 bases. The CDR3 loop spans 12 amino acids. Unmatched junction bases numbered 6, after V lost 10 bases and J lost 6 bases. Germline CDR1 is MNHEY and CDR2 is SMNVEV (reference sequence).

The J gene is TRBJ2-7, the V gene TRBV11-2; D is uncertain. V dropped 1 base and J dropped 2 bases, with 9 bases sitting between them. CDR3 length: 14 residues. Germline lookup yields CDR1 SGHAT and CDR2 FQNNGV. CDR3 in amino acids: CASSLGVGPYEQYF. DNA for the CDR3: TGTGCCAGCAGCTTAGGAGTCGGACCCTACGAGCAGTACTTC.

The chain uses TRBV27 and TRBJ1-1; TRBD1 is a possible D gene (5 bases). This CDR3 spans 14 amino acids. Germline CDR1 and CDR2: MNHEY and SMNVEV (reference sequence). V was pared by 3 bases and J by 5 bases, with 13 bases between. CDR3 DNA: TGTGCCAGCAGTTTGGGGGTGATTGGTACTGAAGCTTTCTTT. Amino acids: CASSLGVIGTEAFF.

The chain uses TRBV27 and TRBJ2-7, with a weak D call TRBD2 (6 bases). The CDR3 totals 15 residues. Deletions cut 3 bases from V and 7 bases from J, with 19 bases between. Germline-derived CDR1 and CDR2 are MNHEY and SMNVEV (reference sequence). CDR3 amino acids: CASSLGGLPPSEQYF. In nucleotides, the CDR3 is TGTGCCAGCAGTTTGGGTGGACTACCACCCTCAGAGCAGTACTTC.

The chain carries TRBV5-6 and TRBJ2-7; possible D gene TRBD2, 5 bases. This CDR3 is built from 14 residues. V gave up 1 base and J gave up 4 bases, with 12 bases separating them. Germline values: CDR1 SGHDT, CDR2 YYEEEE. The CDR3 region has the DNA TGTGCCAGCAGCTTGTCCGGGGATCATTACGAGCAGTACTTC. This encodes CASSLSGDHYEQYF.

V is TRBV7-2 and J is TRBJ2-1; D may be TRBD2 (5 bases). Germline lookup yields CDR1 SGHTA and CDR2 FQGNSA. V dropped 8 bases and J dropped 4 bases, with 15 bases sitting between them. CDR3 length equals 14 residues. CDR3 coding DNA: TGTGCCAGCTCCCGGGGTAGTGGATACAATGAGCAGTTCTTC. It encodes CASSRGSGYNEQFF. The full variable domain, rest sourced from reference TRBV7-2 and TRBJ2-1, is GAGVSQSPSNKVTEKGKDVELRCDPISGHTALYWYRQSLGQGLEFLIYFQGNSAPDKSGLPSDRFSAERTGGSVSTLTIQRTQQEDSAVYLCASSRGSGYNEQFFGPGTRLTVL.

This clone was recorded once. This CDR3 reads CASSELLGGSGTEAFF. CDR3 DNA: TGTGCCAGCAGTGAGCTATTAGGGGGATCGGGCACTGAAGCTTTCTTT. V and J are TRBV6-1 and TRBJ1-1, with D perhaps TRBD1 (6 bases). V was shortened by 3 bases and J by 4 bases, with 18 bases between the two germline ends. The V gene's germline CDR1 is MNHNS and CDR2 SASEGT. This CDR3 contains 16 residues.

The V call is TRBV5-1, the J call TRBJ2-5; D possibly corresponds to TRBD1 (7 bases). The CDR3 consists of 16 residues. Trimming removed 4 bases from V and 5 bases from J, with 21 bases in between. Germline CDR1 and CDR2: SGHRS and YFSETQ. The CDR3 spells CASSKEGTDGGETQYF. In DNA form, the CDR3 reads TGCGCCAGCAGCAAGGAGGGGACAGACGGAGGGGAGACCCAGTACTTC.

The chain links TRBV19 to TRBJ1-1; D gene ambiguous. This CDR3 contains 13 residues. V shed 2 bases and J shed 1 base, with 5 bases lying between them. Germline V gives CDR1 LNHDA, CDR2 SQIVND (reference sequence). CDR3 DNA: TGTGCCAGTAGTATAACCAGGAACACTGAAGCTTTCTTT. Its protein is CASSITRNTEAFF.

The CDR3 DNA sequence: TGCGCCAGCAGCCAACAAGGACAGGGGAGCGAGCAGTACTTC. Its protein product is CASSQQGQGSEQYF. This chain uses TRBV4-1 with TRBJ2-7, with TRBD1 matching 9 bases. From germline, CDR1 is MGHRA and CDR2 YSYEKL. V shed 2 bases and J 6 bases; nucleotides not matched to a gene: 5. This CDR3 is built from 14 residues.

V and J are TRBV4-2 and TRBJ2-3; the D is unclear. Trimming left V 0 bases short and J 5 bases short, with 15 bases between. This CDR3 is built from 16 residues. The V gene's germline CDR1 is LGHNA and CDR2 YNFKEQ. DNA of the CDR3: TGTGCCAGCAGCCAAGATCTATTACAGTGGGAAGATACGCAGTATTTT. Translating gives CASSQDLLQWEDTQYF.

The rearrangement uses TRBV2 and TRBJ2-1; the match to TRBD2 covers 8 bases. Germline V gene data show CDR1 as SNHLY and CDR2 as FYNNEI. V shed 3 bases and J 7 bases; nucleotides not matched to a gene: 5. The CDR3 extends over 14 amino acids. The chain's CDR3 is CASSELAGLNEQFF. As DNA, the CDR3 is TGTGCCAGCAGTGAGCTAGCGGGTCTTAATGAGCAGTTCTTC.

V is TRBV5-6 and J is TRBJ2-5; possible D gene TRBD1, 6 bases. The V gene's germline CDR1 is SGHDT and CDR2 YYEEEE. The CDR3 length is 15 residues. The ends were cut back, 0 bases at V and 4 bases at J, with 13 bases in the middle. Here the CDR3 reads CASSLVGGVGETQYF. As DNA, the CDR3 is TGTGCCAGCAGCTTGGTAGGGGGAGTGGGAGAGACCCAGTACTTC.

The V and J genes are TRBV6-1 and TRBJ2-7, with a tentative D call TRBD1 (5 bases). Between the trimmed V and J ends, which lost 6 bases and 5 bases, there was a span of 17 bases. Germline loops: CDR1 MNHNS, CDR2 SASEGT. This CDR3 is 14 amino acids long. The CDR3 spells CASSQVRAGHEQYF. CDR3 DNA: TGTGCCAGCAGCCAAGTCAGGGCCGGCCACGAGCAGTACTTC.

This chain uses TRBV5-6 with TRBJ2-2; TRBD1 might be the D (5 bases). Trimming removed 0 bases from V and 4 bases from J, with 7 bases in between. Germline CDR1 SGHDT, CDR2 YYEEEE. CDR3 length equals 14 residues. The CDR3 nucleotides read TGTGCCAGCAGCTTGGGACAGCTCACCGGGGAGCTGTTTTTT. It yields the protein CASSLGQLTGELFF. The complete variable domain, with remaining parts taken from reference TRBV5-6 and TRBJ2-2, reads DAGVTQSPTHLIKTRGQQVTLRCSPKSGHDTVSWYQQALGQGPQFIFQYYEEEERQRGNFPDRFSGHQFPNYSSELNVNALLLGDSALYLCASSLGQLTGELFFGEGSRLTVL.

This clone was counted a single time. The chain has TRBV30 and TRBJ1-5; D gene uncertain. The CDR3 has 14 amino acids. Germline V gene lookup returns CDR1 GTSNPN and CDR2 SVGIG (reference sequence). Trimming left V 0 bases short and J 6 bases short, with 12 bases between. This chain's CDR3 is CAWSVPELSQPQHF. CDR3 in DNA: TGTGCCTGGAGTGTCCCTGAACTTAGTCAGCCCCAGCATTTT.

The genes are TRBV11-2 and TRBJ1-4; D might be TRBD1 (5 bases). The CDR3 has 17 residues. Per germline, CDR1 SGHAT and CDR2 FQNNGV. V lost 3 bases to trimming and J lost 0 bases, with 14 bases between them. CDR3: CASSFSGRRATNEKLFF. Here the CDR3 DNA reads TGTGCCAGCAGCTTCTCGGGACGCCGTGCAACTAATGAAAAACTGTTTTTT. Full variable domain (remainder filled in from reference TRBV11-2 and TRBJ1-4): EAGVAQSPRYKIIEKRQSVAFWCNPISGHATLYWYQQILGQGPKLLIQFQNNGVVDDSQLPKDRFSAERLKGVDSTLKIQPAKLEDSAVYLCASSFSGRRATNEKLFFGSGTQLSVL.